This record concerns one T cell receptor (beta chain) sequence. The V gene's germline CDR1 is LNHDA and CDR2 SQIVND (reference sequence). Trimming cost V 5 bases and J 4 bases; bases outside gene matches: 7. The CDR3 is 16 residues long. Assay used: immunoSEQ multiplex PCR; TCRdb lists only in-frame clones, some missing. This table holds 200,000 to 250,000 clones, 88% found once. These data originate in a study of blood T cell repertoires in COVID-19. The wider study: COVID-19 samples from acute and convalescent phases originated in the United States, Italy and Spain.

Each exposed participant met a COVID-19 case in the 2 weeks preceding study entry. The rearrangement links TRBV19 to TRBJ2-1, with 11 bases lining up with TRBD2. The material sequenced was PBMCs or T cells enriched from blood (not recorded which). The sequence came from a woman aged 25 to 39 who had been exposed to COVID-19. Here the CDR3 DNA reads TGTGCCAGTAGTGGGGCTAGCGGGGGGTTTTACAATGAGCAGTTCTTC. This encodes CASSGASGGFYNEQFF.